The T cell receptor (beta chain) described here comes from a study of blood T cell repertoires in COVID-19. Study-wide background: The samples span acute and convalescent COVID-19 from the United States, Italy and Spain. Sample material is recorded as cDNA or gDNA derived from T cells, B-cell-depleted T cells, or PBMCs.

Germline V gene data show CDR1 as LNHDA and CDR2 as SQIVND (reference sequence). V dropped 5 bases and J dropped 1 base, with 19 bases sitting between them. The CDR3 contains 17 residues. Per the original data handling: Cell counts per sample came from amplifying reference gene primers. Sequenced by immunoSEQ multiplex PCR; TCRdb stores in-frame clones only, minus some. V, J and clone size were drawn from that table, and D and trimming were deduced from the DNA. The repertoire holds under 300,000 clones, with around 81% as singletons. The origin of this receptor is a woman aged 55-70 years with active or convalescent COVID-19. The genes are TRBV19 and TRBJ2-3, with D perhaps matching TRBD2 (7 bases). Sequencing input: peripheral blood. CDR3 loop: CASSARGAGARTDTQYF. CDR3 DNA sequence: TGTGCCAGTAGTGCGAGAGGGGCGGGGGCCCGCACAGATACGCAGTATTTT.